The text below deals with one T cell receptor (beta chain). The antigen it recognizes is unknown. Base qualities are missing; no much larger clone stands one base away. The sample holds other DNA sequences that translate to the same CDR3. Thawed PBMCs were FACS-sorted into unstimulated Tregs (CD4+CD25+CD127-), CD4+ non-Tregs (CD4+CD25-), CD4 cells and CD8 cells. Healthy control blood came either as purchased buffy coats or from healthy volunteers. Healthy control blood was separated into PBMCs by Ficoll density gradient and cryopreserved, and patient PBMCs were collected both before and after transplant. The CDR3 covers 11 residues, taking in both the cysteine and the phenylalanine. Just the 33-base CDR3 DNA is kept, in frame starting at base 1. The germline V gene encodes CDR1 DFQATT and CDR2 SNEGSKA (reference sequence). V is pared back by 5 bases and J by 5 bases, with 9 bases lying between the germline termini.

For TCRbeta CDR3 sequencing, genomic DNA was extracted from sorted cells using the QIAGEN DNeasy Blood and Tissue Kit. High-throughput TCRbeta CDR3 sequencing, which included PCR amplification with bias correction and internal controls, was done commercially through immunoSEQ. The authors' analysis ran thus. Unique productive TCRbeta sequences were defined by CDR3 nucleotide sequence where primers matched, and otherwise by CDR3 amino acid sequence together with Vbeta and Jbeta genes. As a correction for sorting error, sequences shared between sorted populations at a frequency ratio of 2:1 or less were discarded, and the remaining shared sequences were assigned to the higher population. A sequence was defined as donor-reactive if the sequence was expanded at least 5-fold in CFSE-low cells compared with unstimulated cells and had a frequency of at least 0.01% in CFSE-low cells. Jensen-Shannon divergence calculated on the top 100 TCRbeta sequences ranked by frequency was used to measure repertoire divergence. For samples with multiple sequencing runs, sorting error was corrected separately for each run before the runs were pooled. Not all clones reach the TCRdb copy of this immuneACCESS table, which keeps in-frame sequences only. Checked studies attribute under half of the gap to unresolved V genes and leave the rest unexplained. From that table come the V and J calls and clone size; the DNA was used to work out D and trimming. Counted in this sample were around 50,000 clones; around 80% of them appeared once. 5.2% of the sample lies in the top ten.

This sample was included in a study of Tregs in tolerant kidney transplant recipients (dated by TCRdb to about 2019). The study in broad terms: Before combined kidney and bone marrow transplantation, this study identified donor-specific regulatory T cells using TCRbeta sequencing and then followed those same cells after transplant. TCRbeta repertoire sequencing was used in 3 healthy controls to compare several methods for expanding Tregs specific for an allogeneic donor. Points the paper makes about the study in general: The most biologically relevant and donor-specific TCRbeta repertoire appeared to be identified by expanding Tregs with activated donor B cells. Because only a small number of patients were included, the study had limitations, and the results will need to be validated in larger populations as well as under other immunosuppression protocols. Although technical replication error seemed to be minimal, the question of biological reproducibility was not addressed directly.

Recombination connected TRBV20-1 to TRBJ1-2; perhaps TRBD1 is the D gene, with 6 bases matching. The clonotype comes from a human donor in good health. The specimen sequenced was CD4+ T cells from blood. The CDR3 protein sequence reads: CSARGGYGYTF. The nucleotides read TGCAGTGCTCGAGGGGGTTATGGCTACACCTTC.